Sequencing of this T cell receptor beta chain was carried out in a study of PD-1 blockade in classical Hodgkin lymphoma. Assay used: immunoSEQ multiplex PCR; TCRdb lists only in-frame clones, some missing. The sample lists about 90,000 clones; 75% to 85% were seen once. Trimming removed 2 bases at V and 6 bases at J, with 13 bases between. Germline V lookup: CDR1 KGHSH, CDR2 LQKENI. This CDR3 contains 14 residues. Regarding time point: cycle 4 day 1 (C4D1), after more than five weeks of nivolumab. After autologous stem cell transplantation all patients relapsed, and prior brentuximab vedotin exposure differed between cohorts.

The specimen comprised peripheral blood mononuclear cells (PBMCs), sampled before the fourth cycle of nivolumab. The chain has TRBV18 and TRBJ1-2; TRBD1 is a possible D gene (6 bases). The origin of this receptor is a human donor with classical Hodgkin lymphoma. CDR3 loop: CASSPSGAGDGYTF. In nucleotides, the CDR3 is TGTGCCAGCTCACCATCCGGGGCAGGGGATGGCTACACCTTC.